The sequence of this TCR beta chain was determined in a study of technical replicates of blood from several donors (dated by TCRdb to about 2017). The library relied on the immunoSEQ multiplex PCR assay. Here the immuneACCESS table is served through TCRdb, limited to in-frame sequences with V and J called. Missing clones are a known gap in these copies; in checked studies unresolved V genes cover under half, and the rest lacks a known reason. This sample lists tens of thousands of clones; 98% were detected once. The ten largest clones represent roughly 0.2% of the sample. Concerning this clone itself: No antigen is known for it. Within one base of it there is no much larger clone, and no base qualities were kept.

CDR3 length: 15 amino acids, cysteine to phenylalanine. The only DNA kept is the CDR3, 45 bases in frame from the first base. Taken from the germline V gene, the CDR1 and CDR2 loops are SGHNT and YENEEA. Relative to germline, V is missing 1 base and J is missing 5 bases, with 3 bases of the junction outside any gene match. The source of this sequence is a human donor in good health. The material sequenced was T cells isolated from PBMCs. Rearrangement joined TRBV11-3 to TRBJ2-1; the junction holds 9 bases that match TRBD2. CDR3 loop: CASSLGLAEHNEQFF. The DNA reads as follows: TGTGCCAGCAGCTTAGGACTAGCGGAACACAATGAGCAGTTCTTC.